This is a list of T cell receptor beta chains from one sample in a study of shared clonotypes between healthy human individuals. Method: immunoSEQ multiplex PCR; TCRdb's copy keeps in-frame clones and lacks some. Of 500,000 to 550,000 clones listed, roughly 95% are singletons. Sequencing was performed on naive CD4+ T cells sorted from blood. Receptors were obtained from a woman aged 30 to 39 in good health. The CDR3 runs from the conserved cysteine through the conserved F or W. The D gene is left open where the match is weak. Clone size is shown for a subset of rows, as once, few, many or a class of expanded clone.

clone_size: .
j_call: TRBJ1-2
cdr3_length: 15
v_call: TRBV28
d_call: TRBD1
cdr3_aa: CASSSAGTGADGYTF
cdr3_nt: TGTGCCAGCAGTTCAGCCGGGACAGGGGCGGATGGCTACACCTTC

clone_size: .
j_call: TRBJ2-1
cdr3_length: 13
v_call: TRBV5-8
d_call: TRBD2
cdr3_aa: CASITGGYNEQFF
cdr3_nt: TGTGCCAGCATAACGGGGGGCTACAATGAGCAGTTCTTC

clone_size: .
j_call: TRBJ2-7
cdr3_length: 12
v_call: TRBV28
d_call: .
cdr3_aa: CASSLRGYEQYF
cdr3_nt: TGTGCCAGCAGTCTGCGTGGCTACGAGCAGTACTTC

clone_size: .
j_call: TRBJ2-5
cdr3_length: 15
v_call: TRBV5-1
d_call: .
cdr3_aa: CASSLAGGLWETQYF
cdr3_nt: TGCGCCAGCAGCTTGGCTGGGGGGCTCTGGGAGACCCAGTACTTC

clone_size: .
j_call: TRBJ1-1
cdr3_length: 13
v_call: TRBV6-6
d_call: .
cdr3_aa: CASSTGRNTEAFF
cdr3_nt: TGTGCCAGCAGTACCGGACGGAACACTGAAGCTTTCTTT

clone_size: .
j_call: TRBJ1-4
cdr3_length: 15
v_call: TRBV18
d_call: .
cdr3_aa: CASSQRRTTNEKLFF
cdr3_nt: TGTGCCAGCTCACAAAGACGGACAACTAATGAAAAACTGTTTTTT

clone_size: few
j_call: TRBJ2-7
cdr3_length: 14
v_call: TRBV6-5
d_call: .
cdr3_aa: CASSYSKGIYEQYF
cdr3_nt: TGTGCCAGCAGTTACTCGAAGGGGATCTACGAGCAGTACTTC

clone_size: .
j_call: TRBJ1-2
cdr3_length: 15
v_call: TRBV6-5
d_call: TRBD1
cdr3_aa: CASSKQGALGYGYTF
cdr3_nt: TGTGCCAGCTCCAAACAGGGGGCTTTAGGCTATGGCTACACCTTC

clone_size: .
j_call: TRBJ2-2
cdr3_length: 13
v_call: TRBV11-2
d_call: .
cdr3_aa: CASSSTNTGELFF
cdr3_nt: TGTGCCAGCAGCTCTACGAACACCGGGGAGCTGTTTTTT

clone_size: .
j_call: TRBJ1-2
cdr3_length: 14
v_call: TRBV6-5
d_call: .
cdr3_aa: CASSWDGNYYGYTF
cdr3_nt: TGTGCCAGCAGTTGGGACGGAAACTACTATGGCTACACCTTC

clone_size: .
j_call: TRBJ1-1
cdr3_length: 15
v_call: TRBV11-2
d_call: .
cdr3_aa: CASSLLAGAYTEAFF
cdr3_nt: TGTGCCAGCAGCCTGCTGGCAGGGGCGTACACTGAAGCTTTCTTT

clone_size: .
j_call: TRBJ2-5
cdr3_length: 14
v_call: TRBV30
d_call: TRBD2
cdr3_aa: CAWSRGSGGETQYF
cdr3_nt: TGTGCCTGGAGTCGCGGCTCGGGGGGGGAGACCCAGTACTTC

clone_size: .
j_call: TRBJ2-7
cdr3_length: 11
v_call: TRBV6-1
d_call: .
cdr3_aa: CASTFFYEQYF
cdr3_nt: TGTGCCAGCACCTTTTTCTACGAGCAGTACTTC